Presented here are 25 T cell receptor beta chains from one specimen sequenced in a study of T-cell reconstitution after alpha-beta-depleted transplantation in children. The TCRbeta library was prepared with unique molecular identifiers. One entry per CDR3 protein, called by TCRdb with MiXCR from the PCR reads. Among approximately 170,000 distinct CDR3 sequences listed, roughly 11% were seen once. The starting material was PBMCs, obtained before TCRalphabeta/CD19-depleted stem cell transplant. The origin of the receptors is a boy between 2 and 10 years old with acute myeloid leukemia, due to receive a stem cell transplant.

In this sample, this clonotype turned up many times. The chain couples TRBV20-1 to TRBJ2-7; 8 bases fit TRBD2. The CDR3 is 14 amino acids. J gave up 0 bases and V 5 bases, and 6 bases lay outside the gene matches. Germline assignment: CDR1 DFQATT and CDR2 SNEGSKA (reference sequence). This chain's CDR3 is CSALALADSYEQYV. The CDR3 nucleotides are TGCAGTGCTTTAGCACTAGCGGACTCCTACGAGCAGTACGTC.

With regard to this clonotype: A much larger clone is a single base away; this may be a read error. The CDR3 sequence: CASSLGAGVISDTPYF. CDR3 coding DNA: TGTGCCAGCAGTCTAGGGGCGGGAGTAATATCAGATACGCCGTATTTT. The V call is TRBV12-3 or TRBV12-4, the J call TRBJ2-3; 7 bases agree with TRBD2. The CDR3 totals 16 residues.

This chain links TRBV20-1 with TRBJ2-7; D is undetermined. The V gene's germline CDR1 is DFQATT and CDR2 SNEGSKA (reference sequence). The CDR3 is made up of 12 amino acids. Deletions cut 7 bases from V and 3 bases from J, with 13 bases between. The CDR3 loop is CSVLGAGYEQYF. Written as DNA, the CDR3 is TGCAGTGTGTTGGGTGCCGGCTACGAGCAGTACTTC.

At least ten counts were recorded for this clonotype. This rearrangement joins TRBV12-3 or TRBV12-4 to TRBJ1-1, with D perhaps matching TRBD1 (6 bases). This CDR3 has 14 residues. Trimming removed 3 bases from V and 5 bases from J, with 13 bases in between. The CDR3 protein is CASSFDRRGTEAFF. The CDR3 DNA reads TGTGCCAGCAGTTTCGACAGGAGGGGGACTGAAGCTTTCTTT.

This clonotype showed up just once. The chain employs TRBV12-3 or TRBV12-4 and TRBJ1-5; maybe TRBD1 (5 bases). Trimming removed 5 bases from V and 8 bases from J, with 25 bases in between. The CDR3 length is 17 residues. The CDR3: CASSPRAGTGPREPQHF. The CDR3, as DNA: TGTGCCAGCAGTCCACGGGCAGGGACGGGGCCGAGGGAGCCCCAGCATTTT.

This clonotype was picked up many times. The chain is built from TRBV10-3 and TRBJ1-5; 7 bases map to TRBD1. The germline gives CDR1 ENHRY, CDR2 SYGVKD. The CDR3 totals 17 residues. V was pared by 6 bases and J by 0 bases, with 11 bases of the junction left unmatched. CDR3 nucleotides: TGTGCCATCAGCGAAGACAGGGTAGGGAATAGCAATCAGCCCCAGCATTTT. Encoded protein: CAISEDRVGNSNQPQHF.

This clonotype has ten or more counts. The chain uses TRBV7-2 and TRBJ1-1; TRBD1 agrees at 9 bases. The CDR3 spans 15 residues. CDR1 is SGHTA, CDR2 FQGNSA, per germline. V lost 5 bases to trimming and J lost 0 bases; unmatched junction nucleotides: 4. CDR3 nucleotide sequence: TGTGCCAGCAGCCCACAGGGGGCAATGAACACTGAAGCTTTCTTT. Protein: CASSPQGAMNTEAFF.

The J gene is TRBJ1-2, the V gene TRBV6-5, with D possibly TRBD1 on 5 matching bases. V lost 2 bases to trimming and J lost 5 bases, with 15 bases between them. This CDR3 has 15 residues. Germline CDR1 is MNHEY and CDR2 is SVGAGI. CDR3: CASSYLTTARYGYTF. The CDR3, as DNA: TGTGCCAGCAGTTACCTTACGACAGCTAGATATGGCTACACCTTC.

This clonotype showed up just once. The chain is built from TRBV3-1 and TRBJ2-1, with 10 bases identical to TRBD2. Germline V gives CDR1 LGHDT, CDR2 YNNKEL (reference sequence). The CDR3 covers 19 residues. J lost 9 bases, V lost 0 bases, and 17 bases had no gene match. Here the CDR3 DNA reads TGTGCCAGCAGCCAAGAGGGCGAGCTAGCGGGGGCCATACGTGGTGAGCAGTTCTTC. It translates to CASSQEGELAGAIRGEQFF.

This clonotype has at least ten counts. This sequence joins TRBV6-1 and TRBJ2-1; 10 nucleotides line up with TRBD2. Trimming removed 6 bases from V and 4 bases from J; junction bases left unmatched: 9. CDR1 is MNHNS and CDR2 is SASEGT in the germline V gene. The CDR3 covers 16 residues. The CDR3 region has the DNA TGTGCCAGCAGGGCCATAGCGGGAGGTTTTTACAATGAGCAGTTCTTC. As protein: CASRAIAGGFYNEQFF.

Many counts were recorded for this clonotype. The chain joins TRBV5-5 to TRBJ1-1; weak D call: TRBD1 (6 bases). The CDR3 has 13 residues. CDR1 and CDR2 (germline): SGHKS, YYEKEE (reference sequence). Between the trimmed V and J ends, which lost 4 bases and 0 bases, there was a span of 7 bases. CDR3 nucleotides: TGTGCCAGCAGCAACAGGGTGAACACTGAAGCTTTCTTT. Encoded protein: CASSNRVNTEAFF.

This clonotype was seen ten or more times. The CDR3 DNA is TGCAGTGCTATTACCGGGACAGGGGTGGTAGATACGCAGTATTTT. The encoded protein is CSAITGTGVVDTQYF. The rearrangement links TRBV20-1 to TRBJ2-3, with 10 bases matching TRBD1. The CDR3 is made up of 15 amino acids. Germline CDR1 reads DFQATT; CDR2 reads SNEGSKA (reference sequence). V lost 4 bases, J lost 5 bases, and 9 bases stayed unmatched.

By sample fraction, this clonotype is medium-sized. V is TRBV7-9 and J is TRBJ2-5; D possibly corresponds to TRBD1 (5 bases). Trimming shortened V by 4 bases and J by 1 base, and 13 bases separated the two germline ends. This CDR3 contains 15 residues. Germline V gene lookup returns CDR1 SEHNR and CDR2 FQNEAQ (reference sequence). CDR3 nucleotides: TGTGCCAGCAGCTCAACAGGTTTCTCCCAAGAGACCCAGTACTTC. It encodes CASSSTGFSQETQYF.

For this clonotype: With a much larger clone just one base away, this may be a read error. V is TRBV20-1 and J is TRBJ2-1; the D is unclear. The CDR3 covers 16 residues. V was cut by 2 bases and J by 2 bases, with 16 bases left in between. Germline loops: CDR1 DFQATT, CDR2 SNEGSKA (reference sequence). CDR3 coding DNA: TGCAGTGCTAGACGGTCATCGAGGATTCCCTACAATGAGCAGTTCTTC. Protein product: CSARRSSRIPYNEQFF.

As to this clonotype: At one end, the junction sequence differs from germline, possibly due to a read error. The gene calls are TRBV18 and TRBJ2-1; D unresolved. The CDR3 has 11 residues. The germline gives CDR1 KGHSH, CDR2 LQKENI. The CDR3 sequence is CASSPLEPEQF. The CDR3 DNA follows: TGTGCCAGCTCCCCCCTGGAACCCGAGCAGTTC.

The rearrangement joins TRBV12-3 or TRBV12-4 to TRBJ2-6; D may be TRBD2 (6 bases). Trimming shortened V by 3 bases and J by 0 bases, and 6 bases separated the two germline ends. The CDR3 consists of 15 residues. CDR3 DNA sequence: TGTGCCAGCAGTTTGCGGGGCTCTGGGGCCAACGTCCTGACTTTC. This sequence encodes CASSLRGSGANVLTF.

This clonotype was picked up many times. The CDR3 region has the DNA TGCGCCAGCAGCTCACAGGGGGCCTACGAGCAGTACTTC. It is translated as CASSSQGAYEQYF. The rearrangement uses TRBV5-1 and TRBJ2-7; TRBD1 matches 8 bases. Germline trimming cut 3 bases from V and 2 bases from J; bases unmatched to any gene: 1. From germline, CDR1 is SGHRS and CDR2 YFSETQ. This CDR3 comprises 13 residues. The variable domain in full, with the rest retrieved from reference TRBV5-1 and TRBJ2-7, is KAGVTQTPRYLIKTRGQQVTLSCSPISGHRSVSWYQQTPGQGLQFLFEYFSETQRNKGNFPGRFSGRQFSNSRSEMNVSTLELGDSALYLCASSSQGAYEQYFGPGTRLTVT.

The CDR3 DNA reads TGTGCCAGCAGCTTAGAGGGAGGGAGCGGCGTTGCGGGCAATGAGCAGTTCTTC. Amino acids: CASSLEGGSGVAGNEQFF. The rearrangement links TRBV13 to TRBJ2-1, with 7 bases that match TRBD2. Germline loops: CDR1 PRHDT, CDR2 FYEKMQ (reference sequence). The CDR3 is 18 amino acids. The J segment lost 6 bases and the V segment lost 1 base, leaving 15 bases of the junction unmatched.

There are many counts of this clonotype. The chain couples TRBV5-1 to TRBJ2-5; D not resolved. The germline V gene has CDR1 SGHRS and CDR2 YFSETQ. The V gene lost 1 base and the J gene lost 3 bases, with 4 bases spanning the gap. CDR3 length equals 12 residues. The CDR3 loop reads CASSLPEETQYF. CDR3 coding DNA: TGCGCCAGCAGCTTGCCGGAAGAGACCCAGTACTTC.

This clonotype was found many times. The chain combines TRBV12-3 or TRBV12-4 with TRBJ1-1; the D gene is possibly TRBD1 (5 bases). The CDR3 is 12 amino acids. V gave up 6 bases and J gave up 5 bases, with 10 bases separating them. This chain's CDR3 is CASSPGRTEAFF. DNA of the CDR3: TGTGCCAGCAGCCCAGGGCGTACTGAAGCTTTCTTT.

This clonotype was seen ten or more times. The chain links TRBV5-1 to TRBJ2-2, with 13 bases identical to TRBD2. Trimming removed 2 bases from V and 6 bases from J; junction bases left unmatched: 1. Germline V gives CDR1 SGHRS, CDR2 YFSETQ. This CDR3 comprises 15 residues. The CDR3 here is CASSFGLAGAGELFF. In DNA, the CDR3 is TGCGCCAGCAGCTTCGGACTAGCGGGAGCCGGGGAGCTGTTTTTT.

The J gene is TRBJ1-2, the V gene TRBV19; perhaps TRBD1 as D (5 bases). CDR3 size: 12 residues. V lost 9 bases, J lost 8 bases, and 16 bases lay in between. From germline, CDR1 is LNHDA and CDR2 SQIVND (reference sequence). The chain's CDR3 is CASADTRGGYTF. In DNA form, the CDR3 reads TGTGCCAGCGCCGACACCCGGGGCGGCTACACCTTC.

In its sample, this clonotype was seen many times. The chain has TRBV3-1 and TRBJ1-1; no clear D gene. There are 11 residues in the CDR3. Trimming pared 3 bases from V and 8 bases from J, leaving 7 bases between. Per germline, CDR1 LGHDT and CDR2 YNNKEL (reference sequence). CDR3: CASSHSTEAFF. The CDR3 bases are TGTGCCAGCAGCCACAGTACAGAAGCTTTCTTT.

This clonotype has at least ten counts. For the CDR3, the DNA is TGCAGCGTTTTTCATGAGACAGGCTACACTGAAGCTTTCTTT. Amino acids: CSVFHETGYTEAFF. This chain joins TRBV29-1 and TRBJ1-1; weak D call: TRBD1 (6 bases). Trimming removed 5 bases at V and 3 bases at J, with 16 bases between. The CDR3 is 14 amino acids. CDR1 and CDR2 (germline): SQVTM, ANQGSEA.

This clonotype appeared many times. This rearrangement joins TRBV11-2 to TRBJ2-2; 10 bases are a match to TRBD2. Germline V CDR1 and CDR2: SGHAT, FQNNGV. This CDR3 comprises 16 residues. Unmatched junction bases numbered 5, after V lost 6 bases and J lost 1 base. As DNA, the CDR3 is TGTGCCAGCAGTTCCAGCGGGGGGGAGAACACCGGGGAGCTGTTTTTT. It codes for CASSSSGGENTGELFF. The whole variable domain, remainder taken from reference TRBV11-2 and TRBJ2-2, is EAGVAQSPRYKIIEKRQSVAFWCNPISGHATLYWYQQILGQGPKLLIQFQNNGVVDDSQLPKDRFSAERLKGVDSTLKIQPAKLEDSAVYLCASSSSGGENTGELFFGEGSRLTVL.